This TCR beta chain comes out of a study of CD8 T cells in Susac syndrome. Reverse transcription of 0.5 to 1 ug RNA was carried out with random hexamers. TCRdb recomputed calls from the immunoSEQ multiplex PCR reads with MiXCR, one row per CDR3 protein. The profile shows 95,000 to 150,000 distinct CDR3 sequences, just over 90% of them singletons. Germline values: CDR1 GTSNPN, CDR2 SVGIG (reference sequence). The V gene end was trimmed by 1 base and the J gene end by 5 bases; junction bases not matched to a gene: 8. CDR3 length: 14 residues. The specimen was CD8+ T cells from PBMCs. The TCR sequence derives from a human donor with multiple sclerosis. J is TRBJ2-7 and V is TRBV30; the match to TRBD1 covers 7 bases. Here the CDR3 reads CAWSGARGYDEQYF. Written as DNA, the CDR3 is TGTGCCTGGAGTGGGGCCAGGGGGTACGACGAGCAGTACTTC.